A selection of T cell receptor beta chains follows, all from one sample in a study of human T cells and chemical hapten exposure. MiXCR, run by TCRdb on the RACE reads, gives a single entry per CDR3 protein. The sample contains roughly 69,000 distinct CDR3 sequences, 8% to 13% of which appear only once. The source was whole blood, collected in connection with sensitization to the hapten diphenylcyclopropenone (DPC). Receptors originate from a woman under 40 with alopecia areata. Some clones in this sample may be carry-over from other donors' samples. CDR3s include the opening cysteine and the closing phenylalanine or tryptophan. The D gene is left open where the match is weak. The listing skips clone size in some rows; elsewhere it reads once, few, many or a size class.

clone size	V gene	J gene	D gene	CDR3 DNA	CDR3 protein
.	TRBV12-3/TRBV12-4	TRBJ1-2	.	TGTGCCAGCGGACGGGGAGCGTCCGGCTACACCTTC	CASGRGASGYTF
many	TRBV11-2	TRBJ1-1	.	TGTGCCAGCAGCTTACAGGTGAACACTGAAGCTTTCTTT	CASSLQVNTEAFF
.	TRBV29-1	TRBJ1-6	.	TGCAGCGTTGAAGACTGTGAGCGAAGCTCCTATAATTCACCCCTCCACTTT	CSVEDCERSSYNSPLHF
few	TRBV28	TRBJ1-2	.	TGTGCCAGCACCATATTGGGGGCCGGCTACACCTTC	CASTILGAGYTF
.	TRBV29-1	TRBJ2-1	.	TGCAGCGTTACCGGGACCGGCCTTTACAATGAGCAGTTCTTC	CSVTGTGLYNEQFF
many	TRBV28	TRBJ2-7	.	TGTGCCAGCATGTCCCAGGGTCTCGAGCAGTACTTC	CASMSQGLEQYF
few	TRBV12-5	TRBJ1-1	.	TGTGCTAGTGGTTTGAAAGAAAACACTGAAGCTTTCTTT	CASGLKENTEAFF
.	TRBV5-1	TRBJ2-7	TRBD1	TGCGCCAGCAGCTTGGCTGCGACAGGGGTCTCGTACGAGCAGTACTTC	CASSLAATGVSYEQYF
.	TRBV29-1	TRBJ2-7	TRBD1	TGCAGCGTTGAAGACCACAGGGGCTACGAGCAGTACTTC	CSVEDHRGYEQYF
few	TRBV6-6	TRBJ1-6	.	TGTGCCAGCAGCCGGGGCAGAAGAAATTCACCCCTCCACTTT	CASSRGRRNSPLHF
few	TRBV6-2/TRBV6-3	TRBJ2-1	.	TGTGCCAGCAGTGCAGCTTCCCGGAACCACTACAATGAGCAGTTCTTC	CASSAASRNHYNEQFF
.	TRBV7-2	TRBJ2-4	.	TGTGCCAGCAGCTTAGGGCAGAGGGACATTCAGTACTTC	CASSLGQRDIQYF
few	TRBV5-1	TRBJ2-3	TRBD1	TGCGCCAGCAGCTTGTGGGACAGGGGCACAGATACGCAGTATTTT	CASSLWDRGTDTQYF
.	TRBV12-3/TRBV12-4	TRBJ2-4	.	TGTGCCAGCAGCGCAACAGGAAGGGGCAACATTCAGTACTTC	CASSATGRGNIQYF
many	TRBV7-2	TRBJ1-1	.	TGTGCCAGCAGCTTTTGGCGGGGGGCCCCTGAAGCTTTCTTT	CASSFWRGAPEAFF
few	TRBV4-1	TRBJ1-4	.	TGCGCCAGCAGCCAAGATGGGGGGACTCATGAAAAACTGTTTTTT	CASSQDGGTHEKLFF
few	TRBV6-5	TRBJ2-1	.	TGTGCCAGCAGTTACTCAGACTTCCAGGGGGGCTCCTACAATGAGCAGTTCTTC	CASSYSDFQGGSYNEQFF
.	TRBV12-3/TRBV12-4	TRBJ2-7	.	TGTGCCAGCAGTTTAGGGGGGAGCTCCTACGAGCAGTACTTC	CASSLGGSSYEQYF
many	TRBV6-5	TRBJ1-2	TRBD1	TGTGCCAGCAGAATAAGCCCGACAGGGACGACGGGCTACACCTTC	CASRISPTGTTGYTF
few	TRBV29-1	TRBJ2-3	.	TGCAGCGGGACAGTCGAAGGAGATACGCAGTATTTT	CSGTVEGDTQYF
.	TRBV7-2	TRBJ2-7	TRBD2	TGTGCCAGCAGCTTAGTCAGTAGCGGACTAGGGTACGAGCAGTACTTC	CASSLVSSGLGYEQYF
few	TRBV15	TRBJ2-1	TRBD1	TGTGCCACCAGCAGACCGGGACAGGCAAACAATGAGCAGTTCTTC	CATSRPGQANNEQFF
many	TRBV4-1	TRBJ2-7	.	TGCGCCAGCAGCCAAGATAGGGCTTCGGCGGACGAGCAGTACTTC	CASSQDRASADEQYF
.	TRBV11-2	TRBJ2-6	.	TGTGCCAGCAGCTGGACAGTCTCTGGGGCCAACGTCCTGACTTTC	CASSWTVSGANVLTF
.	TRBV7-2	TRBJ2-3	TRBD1	TGTGCCAGCAGCCTACAGGGGGCTATAAGCACAGATACGCAGTATTTT	CASSLQGAISTDTQYF
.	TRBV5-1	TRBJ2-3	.	TGCGCCAGCAGCGGAGGAAGCACAGATACGCAGTATTTT	CASSGGSTDTQYF
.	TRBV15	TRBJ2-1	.	TGTGCCACCAGCGTGGGGTACAATGAGCAGTTCTTC	CATSVGYNEQFF
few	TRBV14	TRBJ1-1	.	TGTGCCAGCAGCCAAGAATTAGGGACTGAAGCTTTCTTT	CASSQELGTEAFF
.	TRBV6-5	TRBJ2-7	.	TGTGCCAGCAGTCCGTTTAGCGGAGTCTCCTACGAGCAGTACTTC	CASSPFSGVSYEQYF
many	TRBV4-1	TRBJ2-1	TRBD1	TGCGCCAGCAGCCAAGCTCGGACAGGGGACAATGAGCAGTTCTTC	CASSQARTGDNEQFF
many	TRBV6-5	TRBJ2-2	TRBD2	TGTGCCAGCAGTTTGTCTAGCGGGGCCACCGGGGAGCTGTTTTTT	CASSLSSGATGELFF
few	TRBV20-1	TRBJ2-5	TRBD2	TGCAGTGCCCAAACTAGCGGGAGGGCCATAGAGACCCAGTACTTC	CSAQTSGRAIETQYF
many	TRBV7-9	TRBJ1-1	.	TGTGCCAGCAGCTTAACCCAGGGTAACACTGAAGCTTTCTTT	CASSLTQGNTEAFF
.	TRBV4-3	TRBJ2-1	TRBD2	TGCGCCAGCAGCCAAGAACTAGCGGGAGGGCCTAACAATGAGCAGTTCTTC	CASSQELAGGPNNEQFF
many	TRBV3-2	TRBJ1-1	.	TGTGCCAGGGGGGCAGGCGCGAGGGACACTGAAGCTTTCTTT	CARGAGARDTEAFF
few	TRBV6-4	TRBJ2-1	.	TGTGCCAGCAGTGTCGAACTAGCTGCACACAATGAGCAGTTCTTC	CASSVELAAHNEQFF
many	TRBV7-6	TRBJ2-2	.	TGTGCCAGCAGCTTATTATACGGGGAGCTGTTTTTT	CASSLLYGELFF
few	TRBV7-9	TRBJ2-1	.	TGTGCCAGCAGCTCCCGACTTGACCGCTACAATGAGCAGTTCTTC	CASSSRLDRYNEQFF
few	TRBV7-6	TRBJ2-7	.	TGTGCCAGCAGCTCCCGGACGGGCTACGAGCAGTACTTC	CASSSRTGYEQYF
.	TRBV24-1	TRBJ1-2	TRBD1	TGTGCCACCAGTGATCCGGGACAGGGGGCCGAGGGCTACACCTTC	CATSDPGQGAEGYTF
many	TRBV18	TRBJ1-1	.	TGTGCCAGCTCACCACAACAGGGAAACACTGAAGCTTTCTTT	CASSPQQGNTEAFF
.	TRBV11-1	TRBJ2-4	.	TGTGCCAGCAGCGCGGAGCTGGTCGGGAAAAACATTCAGTACTTC	CASSAELVGKNIQYF
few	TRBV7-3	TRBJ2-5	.	TGTGCCAGCGCTCGCGGGCCCCAAGAGACCCAGTACTTC	CASARGPQETQYF
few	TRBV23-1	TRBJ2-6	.	TGCGCCACCTCTTGGGGGGGGCGAGGGGCCAACGTCCTGACTTTC	CATSWGGRGANVLTF
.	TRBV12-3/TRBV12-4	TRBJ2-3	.	TGTGCCAGCAGCGCCGATGGCCCATTAGCGGATACGCAGTATTTT	CASSADGPLADTQYF
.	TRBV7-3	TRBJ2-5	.	TGTGCCAGCAGTAATCAGGTTGGGCAAGAGACCCAGTACTTC	CASSNQVGQETQYF
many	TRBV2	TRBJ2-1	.	TGTGCCAGCAGATCAAGGGAAGAGCAGTTCTTC	CASRSREEQFF
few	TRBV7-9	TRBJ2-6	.	TGTGCCAGCAGAAGCTCTGGGGCCAACGTCCTGACTTTC	CASRSSGANVLTF
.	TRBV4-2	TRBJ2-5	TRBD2	TGTGCCAGCAGCCAAAACGTCCGGACTAGCGGGGGGGCCCAAGAGACCCAGTACTTC	CASSQNVRTSGGAQETQYF
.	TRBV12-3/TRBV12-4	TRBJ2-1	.	TGTGCCAGCAGCGGGGGAAAGGGGTCCTACAATGAGCAGTTCTTC	CASSGGKGSYNEQFF
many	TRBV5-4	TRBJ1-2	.	TGTGCCAGCAGCTTCGGACTTAAGGATTCCTATGGCTACACCTTC	CASSFGLKDSYGYTF
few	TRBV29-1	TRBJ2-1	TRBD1	TGCAGCGCCACGACAGGGGGGAACAATGAGCAGTTCTTC	CSATTGGNNEQFF
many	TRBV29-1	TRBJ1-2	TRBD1	TGCAGCGCATCCGACAGGGCCGACGCTAACTATGGCTACACCTTC	CSASDRADANYGYTF
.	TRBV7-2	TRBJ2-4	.	TGTGCCAGCAGCCCCCGTGGGGACCGTCAGTACTTC	CASSPRGDRQYF